This record covers a single T cell receptor (beta chain). The data derive from a study of blood T cell repertoires in COVID-19. Profiled with immunoSEQ multiplex PCR; TCRdb holds only in-frame clones, not every one. The table has about 270,000 clones, about 87% seen once; the top ten hold approximately 3.7%. The CDR3 is 16 residues long. Trimming removed 1 base at V and 0 bases at J, with 11 bases between. Per the germline V gene, CDR1 is MNHNS and CDR2 is SASEGT. Sequenced sample: peripheral blood. The genes are TRBV6-1 and TRBJ2-3; no reliable D call. The sequence came from a man in his fifties or sixties who had recovered from COVID-19. The CDR3 spells CASSEGARLSTDTQYF. The CDR3 DNA reads as TGTGCCAGCAGTGAAGGGGCCCGCCTGAGCACAGATACGCAGTATTTT.